This T cell receptor (beta chain) was identified during a study of tumor-infiltrating lymphocytes in primary liver carcinoma. At the level of the study: Lesions, classed as T1-T3 N0M0, spanned about 4.2 to 10 cm across. The number of productive TCRbeta reads per sample ranged from roughly 3.65 to 7.5 million and was similar across tissue types.

For this clonotype: Its antigen is currently unknown. One junction end does not reproduce the germline sequence, and a read error may be involved.

Constant-region priming of roughly 0.45 ug total RNA yielded TCR beta cDNA. Nested multiplex PCR, run for three rounds with slightly modified ARM-PCR, yielded TCR beta libraries. TRBV1-TRBV30 forward and Cbeta reverse primers drove the first two roughly 10-cycle rounds. TCRdb fed the multiplex PCR reads into MiXCR, producing one record per CDR3 protein. The sample consists of about 64,000 distinct CDR3 sequences, around 69% of them appearing once. The roughly 20-34 mg bulk tissue piece was not sorted before simultaneous RNA and DNA extraction. Five distinct regions per tumor were sampled. There are 15 residues in the CDR3. The germline CDR1 and CDR2 sequences are MNHEY and SVGEGT. Study findings and constraints: A small share of top clones, only about 7-24%, was found in all five tumor regions.

The clonotype was recovered from a man aged 35-49 years with primary liver carcinoma and hepatitis B virus infection. V gene TRBV6-2 or TRBV6-3 combines with J gene TRBJ2-3; D ambiguous. The specimen sequenced was liver tumor tissue from sampling region 4. Subset defined: tumor region T4, right-lateral pole. CDR3 protein: CGSSYWSCNTDTQYF. The CDR3 bases are TGTGGCAGCAGTTACTGGTCGTGTAACACAGATACGCAGTATTTT.